The following is a T cell receptor beta chain sequence with its context. Its antigen is still unknown. The CDR3 sequence is 14 residues long. Germline V lookup: CDR1 SEHNR, CDR2 FQNEAQ (reference sequence). Making the TCR beta cDNA relied on 5'RACE template switching with UMIs. TCRdb reprocessed the 5' RACE reads and stores each CDR3 protein as one record, lacking DNA. Its clone listing holds fewer than 400,000 distinct CDR3 sequences. The data are from a study of T cells expressing NK-cell markers. Broader study findings: For about 6 donors, the dominant NKG2C+ clonotypes made up roughly 1.0-7.5% of their CD8+ T cells. Similarly, these clonotypes led the CD3+CD56-NKG2C+ fraction as well in a few donors.

Input material: blood T cells: a sorted CD56 or NKG2C T cell subset, CD4+ or CD8+ T cells, or bulk PBMC T cells (not recorded which). The receptor was isolated from a woman aged 45-60 years in good health. The V and J genes are TRBV7-9 and TRBJ1-1. The CDR3 is CASSLQSGMTEAFF.